The 19 T cell receptor beta chains below were found in one sample sequenced in a study of shared clonotypes between healthy human individuals. The method was immunoSEQ multiplex PCR; TCRdb's version includes in-frame clones alone and lacks a portion of them. The sample lists approximately 720,000 clones, 92% seen once, with 24% in the top ten. Cells designated naive CD8 were CD45RO-negative and were positively selected for CCR7, with terminally differentiated effector memory CD45RA+ cells excluded. The sequencing sample was made of naive CD8+ T cells sorted from blood. These receptors were taken from a man aged 25-45 years in good health.

V and J are TRBV15 and TRBJ1-3, with 8 bases fitting TRBD1. J gave up 2 bases and V 0 bases, and 3 bases lay outside the gene matches. Germline CDR1 LNHNV, CDR2 YYDKDF (reference sequence). The CDR3 is 16 amino acids. The CDR3 sequence is CATSRDTDRAGNTIYF. For the CDR3, the DNA is TGTGCCACCAGCAGAGATACGGACAGGGCTGGAAACACCATATATTTT.

Details on this clone: The identical CDR3 is also encoded by other nucleotide sequences in the sample. Written as DNA, the CDR3 is TGCGCCAGCAGCCTTGGGACAGACTACGAGCAGTACTTC. Amino acid sequence: CASSLGTDYEQYF. V usage is TRBV5-1 and J usage is TRBJ2-7, with 7 bases lining up with TRBD1. J lost 3 bases, V lost 4 bases, and 4 bases had no gene match. The CDR3 consists of 13 residues. CDR1 and CDR2 (germline): SGHRS, YFSETQ.

This clone was found a few times. V usage is TRBV30 and J usage is TRBJ1-2, with TRBD1 as a possible D gene (6 bases). Germline loops: CDR1 GTSNPN, CDR2 SVGIG (reference sequence). CDR3 size: 13 residues. The ends were cut back, 3 bases at V and 5 bases at J, with 13 bases in the middle. CDR3 protein: CAWSETGEYGYTF. The CDR3 DNA follows: TGTGCCTGGAGCGAGACAGGTGAATATGGCTACACCTTC.

The V gene is TRBV7-9, the J gene TRBJ2-1, with 13 bases identical to TRBD2. The CDR3 has 17 amino acids. Germline CDR1 and CDR2: SEHNR and FQNEAQ (reference sequence). V trimming: 5 bases; J trimming: 4 bases; junction bases outside the gene matches: 8. The CDR3 coding sequence is TGTGCCAGCAGCCCAAGACTAGCGGGAGGTAGTTACAATGAGCAGTTCTTC. Amino acids: CASSPRLAGGSYNEQFF.

The chain recombines TRBV18 with TRBJ2-3, with D perhaps TRBD1 (5 bases). Trimming stripped 5 bases from V and 11 bases from J, with 17 bases between. Germline CDR1 KGHSH, CDR2 LQKENI. The CDR3 sequence is 13 residues long. CDR3 sequence (DNA): TGTGCCAGCTCATCACTGGGGCTGATTGAGCAGTATTTT. Translated, it gives CASSSLGLIEQYF.

The chain uses TRBV7-2 and TRBJ2-5; D is perhaps TRBD1 or TRBD2 (5 bases each). The germline CDR1 and CDR2 sequences are SGHTA and FQGNSA. V gave up 7 bases and J gave up 1 base, with 13 bases separating them. This CDR3 comprises 14 residues. The chain's CDR3 is CASKISGTQETQYF. CDR3 nucleotides: TGTGCCAGCAAAATCAGTGGGACCCAAGAGACCCAGTACTTC.

The chain uses TRBV29-1 and TRBJ2-4; 10 bases are a match to TRBD2. The CDR3 runs to 24 residues. V trimming: 2 bases; J trimming: 1 base; junction bases outside the gene matches: 29. The germline V gene has CDR1 SQVTM and CDR2 ANQGSEA. CDR3: CSVEFRDWVRTSGDALGAKNIQYF. The DNA for the CDR3 is TGCAGCGTTGAATTTCGGGACTGGGTCCGAACTAGCGGGGACGCCCTTGGGGCCAAAAACATTCAGTACTTC.

The chain combines TRBV9 with TRBJ2-7; D could derive from TRBD1 or TRBD2 (5 bases each). Germline CDR1 and CDR2: SGDLS and YYNGEE. The germline V and J ends were trimmed by 4 bases and 2 bases, with 13 bases remaining between them. This CDR3 contains 14 residues. In nucleotides, the CDR3 is TGTGCCAGCAGCCCCCAGGGACGCACCTACGAGCAGTACTTC. Translating it yields CASSPQGRTYEQYF.

The chain employs TRBV7-9 and TRBJ2-3, with D possibly TRBD2 on 7 matching bases. The CDR3 runs to 17 residues. Germline CDR1 reads SEHNR; CDR2 reads FQNEAQ (reference sequence). V gave up 6 bases and J gave up 5 bases, with 24 bases separating them. CDR3 region: CASRGAWSGTLGDTQYF. The CDR3, as DNA: TGTGCCAGCAGGGGGGCTTGGAGCGGGACCTTAGGAGATACGCAGTATTTT.

This chain links TRBV28 with TRBJ2-1, with 7 bases matching TRBD2. The junction had 11 bases not matched to a gene; V was cut back by 3 bases and J by 0 bases. The CDR3 is 18 amino acids. Germline V gene sequence: CDR1 MDHEN, CDR2 SYDVKM. The CDR3 sequence: CASSFPALAGRSYNEQFF. The DNA for the CDR3 is TGTGCCAGCAGTTTCCCCGCTTTAGCGGGTCGCTCCTACAATGAGCAGTTCTTC. The whole variable domain, filled in from reference TRBV28 and TRBJ2-1, reads DVKVTQSSRYLVKRTGEKVFLECVQDMDHENMFWYRQDPGLGLRLIYFSYDVKMKEKGDIPEGYSVSREKKERFSLILESASTNQTSMYLCASSFPALAGRSYNEQFFGPGTRLTVL.

The table lists this clone with a few counts. V usage is TRBV12-5 and J usage is TRBJ2-3, with D perhaps matching TRBD1 (6 bases). The CDR3 has 18 amino acids. Trimming removed 5 bases from V and 2 bases from J, with 23 bases in between. CDR1 LGHNT and CDR2 FRNRAP come from the germline V gene. The CDR3 DNA is TGTGCTAGTGGTCACCCCCTACGGAGACACAGGGCCACAGATACGCAGTATTTT. Amino acids: CASGHPLRRHRATDTQYF.

The gene calls are TRBV28 and TRBJ2-7; perhaps TRBD2 as D (6 bases). This CDR3 comprises 12 residues. The V end lost 10 bases, the J end lost 3 bases, and 13 bases lay between the germline ends. Per the germline V gene, CDR1 is MDHEN and CDR2 is SYDVKM. The CDR3 region has the DNA TGTGCCATCAACTCGGGAGACTACGAGCAGTACTTC. Its protein is CAINSGDYEQYF.

The V call is TRBV28, the J call TRBJ2-7; D unresolved. Trimming removed 6 bases from V and 2 bases from J, with 29 bases in between. The CDR3 spans 19 residues. The germline CDR1 and CDR2 sequences are MDHEN and SYDVKM. CDR3 nucleotide sequence: TGTGCCAGCAGCGAGGCGGTGGATCATTCAAGGTACTCTCCCTACGAGCAGTACTTC. Protein sequence: CASSEAVDHSRYSPYEQYF.

The rearrangement joins TRBV6-4 to TRBJ2-7; D is possibly TRBD2 (6 bases). V lost 6 bases and J 2 bases, leaving 17 bases between the germline ends. The CDR3 sequence is 15 residues long. Looked up from germline, CDR1 is MRHNA and CDR2 is SNTAGT. Here the CDR3 DNA reads TGTGCCAGCAGCCACCACGCGGGGCCTACCTACGAGCAGTACTTC. It translates to CASSHHAGPTYEQYF.

The chain carries TRBV29-1 and TRBJ2-1, with 16 bases lining up with TRBD2. The CDR3 sequence is 16 residues long. Germline-derived CDR1 and CDR2 are SQVTM and ANQGSEA. The ends lost 4 bases at V and 1 base at J; junction bases unmatched: 1. This CDR3 is CSVAGLAGGSYNEQFF. CDR3 in DNA: TGCAGCGTTGCGGGACTAGCGGGAGGGTCCTACAATGAGCAGTTCTTC.

V and J are TRBV9 and TRBJ2-7; D call uncertain. The CDR3 totals 11 residues. Trimming removed 3 bases at V and 7 bases at J, with 8 bases between. The germline CDR1 and CDR2 sequences are SGDLS and YYNGEE. The CDR3 reads CASSASEEQYF. The CDR3, as DNA: TGTGCCAGCAGCGCCTCTGAGGAGCAGTACTTC.

The chain couples TRBV6-5 to TRBJ2-1; 7 positions match TRBD2. V shed 5 bases, J shed 9 bases, and the junction held 1 base outside the gene matches. Per germline, CDR1 MNHEY and CDR2 SVGAGI. The CDR3 is made up of 11 amino acids. CDR3 region: CASSTGGEQFF. In DNA, the CDR3 is TGTGCCAGCAGTACGGGGGGTGAGCAGTTCTTC.

The sample holds one count of this clone. CDR3 in amino acids: CASSPREGPDEQYF. Here the CDR3 DNA reads TGTGCCAGCTCACCGCGGGAGGGCCCGGACGAGCAGTACTTC. This chain connects TRBV18 to TRBJ2-7, with 9 bases aligning to TRBD2. The germline CDR1 and CDR2 sequences are KGHSH and LQKENI. With 3 bases clipped from V and 5 bases from J, the junction kept 5 bases outside the gene matches. The CDR3 runs 14 residues.

The chain joins TRBV18 to TRBJ1-5, with 7 bases matching TRBD1. This CDR3 has 19 amino acids. The ends lost 2 bases at V and 2 bases at J; junction bases unmatched: 15. From germline, CDR1 is KGHSH and CDR2 LQKENI. The DNA of the CDR3 is TGTGCCAGCTCACCATCAGGGGGGTCCATCGATGACGGCAATCAGCCCCAGCATTTT. Protein: CASSPSGGSIDDGNQPQHF.